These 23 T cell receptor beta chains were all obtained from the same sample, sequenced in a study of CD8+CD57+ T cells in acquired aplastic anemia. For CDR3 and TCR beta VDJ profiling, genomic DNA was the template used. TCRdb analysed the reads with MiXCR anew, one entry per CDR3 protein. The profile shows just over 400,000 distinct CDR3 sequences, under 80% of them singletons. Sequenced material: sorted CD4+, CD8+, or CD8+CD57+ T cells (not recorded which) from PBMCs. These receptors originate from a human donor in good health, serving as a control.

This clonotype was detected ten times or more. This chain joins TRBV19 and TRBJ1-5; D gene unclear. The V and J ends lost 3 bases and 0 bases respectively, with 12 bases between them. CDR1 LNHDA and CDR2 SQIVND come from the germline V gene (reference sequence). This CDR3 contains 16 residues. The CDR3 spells CASSIVSELSNQPQHF. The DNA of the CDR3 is TGTGCCAGTAGTATTGTATCAGAACTTAGCAATCAGCCCCAGCATTTT.

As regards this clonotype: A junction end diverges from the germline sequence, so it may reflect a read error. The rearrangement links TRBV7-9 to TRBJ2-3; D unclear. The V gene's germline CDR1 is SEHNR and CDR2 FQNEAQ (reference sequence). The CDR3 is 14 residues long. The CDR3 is CASSVSNSPHHHGF. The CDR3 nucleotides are TGTGCCAGCAGCGTATCTAATTCACCCCACCACCACGGGTTT.

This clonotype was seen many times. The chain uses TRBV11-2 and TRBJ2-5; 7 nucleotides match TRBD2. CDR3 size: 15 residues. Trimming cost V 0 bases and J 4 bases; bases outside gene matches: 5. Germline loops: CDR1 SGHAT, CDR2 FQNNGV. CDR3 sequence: CASSLDHGGGETQYF. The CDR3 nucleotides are TGTGCCAGCAGCTTAGATCACGGCGGGGGAGAGACCCAGTACTTC.

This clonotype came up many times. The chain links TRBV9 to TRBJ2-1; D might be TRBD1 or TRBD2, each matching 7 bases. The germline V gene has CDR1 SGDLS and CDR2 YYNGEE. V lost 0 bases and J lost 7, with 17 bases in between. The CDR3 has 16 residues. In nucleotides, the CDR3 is TGTGCCAGCAGCGTAGGGGAGGGGGCGAGTGGAAATGAGCAGTTCTTC. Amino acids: CASSVGEGASGNEQFF.

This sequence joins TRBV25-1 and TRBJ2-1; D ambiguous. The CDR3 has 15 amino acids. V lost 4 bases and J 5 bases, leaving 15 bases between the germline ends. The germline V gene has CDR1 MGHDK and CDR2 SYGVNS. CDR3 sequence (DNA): TGTGCCAGCAGTGTAACGTTTGGGCGGAACAATGAGCAGTTCTTC. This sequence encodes CASSVTFGRNNEQFF.

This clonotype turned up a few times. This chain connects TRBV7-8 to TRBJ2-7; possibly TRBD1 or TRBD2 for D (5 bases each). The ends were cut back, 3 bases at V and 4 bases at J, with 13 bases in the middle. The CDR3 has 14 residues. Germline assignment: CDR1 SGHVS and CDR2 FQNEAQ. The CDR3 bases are TGTGCCAGCAGCTTCGCCGGGACGCTATACGAGCAGTACTTC. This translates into CASSFAGTLYEQYF.

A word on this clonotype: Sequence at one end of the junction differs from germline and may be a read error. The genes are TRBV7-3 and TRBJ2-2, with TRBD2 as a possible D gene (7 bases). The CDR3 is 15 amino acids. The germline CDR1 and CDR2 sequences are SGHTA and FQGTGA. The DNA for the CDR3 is TGCGCCAGCAGCAGCCGGGGGGCAAACACCGGCGAGTTGTTTTTT. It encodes CASSSRGANTGELFF.

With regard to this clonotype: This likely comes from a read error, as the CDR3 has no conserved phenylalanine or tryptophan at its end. The CDR3 sequence: CASSLTAGLYNEQFL. The CDR3 nucleotides are TGTGCCAGCAGCTTAACCGCGGGACTATACAATGAGCAGTTCCTC. The chain joins TRBV7-8 to TRBJ2-1; 7 nucleotides align to TRBD2. With 2 bases clipped from V and 4 bases from J, the junction kept 5 bases outside the gene matches. In germline, CDR1 is SGHVS, CDR2 FQNEAQ. The CDR3 consists of 15 residues.

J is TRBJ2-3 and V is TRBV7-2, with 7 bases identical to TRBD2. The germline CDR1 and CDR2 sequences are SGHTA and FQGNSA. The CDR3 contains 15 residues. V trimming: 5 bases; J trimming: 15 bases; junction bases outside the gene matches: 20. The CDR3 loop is CASSPLTSRETQYYF. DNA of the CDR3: TGTGCCAGCAGCCCCCTGACTAGCAGGGAGACCCAGTACTATTTT.

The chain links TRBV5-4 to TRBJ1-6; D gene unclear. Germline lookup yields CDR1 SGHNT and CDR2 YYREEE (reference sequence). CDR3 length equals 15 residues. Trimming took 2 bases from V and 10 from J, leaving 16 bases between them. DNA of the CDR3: TGTGCCAGCAGCTTTGGCGAACGACGACCATCACCCCTCCACTTT. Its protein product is CASSFGERRPSPLHF.

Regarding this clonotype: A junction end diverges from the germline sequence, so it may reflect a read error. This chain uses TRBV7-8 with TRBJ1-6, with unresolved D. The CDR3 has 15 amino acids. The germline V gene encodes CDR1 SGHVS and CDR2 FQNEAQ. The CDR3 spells CASSLDIRDNSPLFF. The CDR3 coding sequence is TGTGCCAGCAGCTTAGACATCCGAGATAATTCACCCCTCTTTTTT.

Here the CDR3 DNA reads TGTGCCAGCAGCTTGGGGGTGGGGGACCAAGGCGCGCAGTACTTC. Translated: CASSLGVGDQGAQYF. This chain connects TRBV9 to TRBJ2-7; tentatively, D is TRBD1 or TRBD2 (5 bases each). The CDR3 is made up of 15 amino acids. Germline CDR1 and CDR2: SGDLS and YYNGEE. V lost 4 bases to trimming and J lost 9 bases, with 23 bases between them. Variable domain in full (rest from reference TRBV9 and TRBJ2-7): DSGVTQTPKHLITATGQRVTLRCSPRSGDLSVYWYQQSLDQGLQFLIQYYNGEERAKGNILERFSAQQFPDLHSELNLSSLELGDSALYFCASSLGVGDQGAQYFGPGTRLTVT.

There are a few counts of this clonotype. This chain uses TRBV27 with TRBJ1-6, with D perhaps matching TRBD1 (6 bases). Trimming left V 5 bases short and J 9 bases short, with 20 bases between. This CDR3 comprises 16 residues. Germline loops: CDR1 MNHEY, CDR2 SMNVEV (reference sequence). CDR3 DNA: TGTGCCAGCAGTCCGCGGGGGGCTCTGGGTAGTTCACCCCTCCACTTT. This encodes CASSPRGALGSSPLHF.

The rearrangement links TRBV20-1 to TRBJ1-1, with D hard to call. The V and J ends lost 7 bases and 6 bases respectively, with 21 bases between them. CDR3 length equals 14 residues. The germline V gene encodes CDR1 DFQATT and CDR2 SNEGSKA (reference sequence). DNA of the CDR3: TGCAGTGTTGAAACTGGGTCCTACGACCCTGAAGCTTTCTTT. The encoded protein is CSVETGSYDPEAFF.

The CDR3 nucleotides are TGTGCCAGCAGTCTCCTACTAGCGGGGGGGCAGGGGGATACGCAGTATTTT. It codes for CASSLLLAGGQGDTQYF. The chain combines TRBV12-3 or TRBV12-4 with TRBJ2-3, with 13 bases identical to TRBD2. The CDR3 spans 17 residues. The junction had 11 bases not matched to a gene; V was cut back by 5 bases and J by 6 bases.

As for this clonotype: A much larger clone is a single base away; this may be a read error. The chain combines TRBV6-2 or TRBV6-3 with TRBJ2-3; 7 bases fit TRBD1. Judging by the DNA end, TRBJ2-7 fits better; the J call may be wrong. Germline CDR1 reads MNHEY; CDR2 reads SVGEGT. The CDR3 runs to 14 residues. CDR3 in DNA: TGTGCCAGCAGTTTCGACAGGGTAATAAACAAGCAGTACTTC. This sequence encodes CASSFDRVINKQYF.

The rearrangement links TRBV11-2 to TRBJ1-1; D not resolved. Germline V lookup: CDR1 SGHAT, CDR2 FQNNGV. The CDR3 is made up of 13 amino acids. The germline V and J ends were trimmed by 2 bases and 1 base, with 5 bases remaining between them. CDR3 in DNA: TGTGCCAGCAGCTTAAGAAAGAACACTGAAGCTTTCTTT. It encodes CASSLRKNTEAFF. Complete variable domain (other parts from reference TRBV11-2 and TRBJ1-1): EAGVAQSPRYKIIEKRQSVAFWCNPISGHATLYWYQQILGQGPKLLIQFQNNGVVDDSQLPKDRFSAERLKGVDSTLKIQPAKLEDSAVYLCASSLRKNTEAFFGQGTRLTVV.

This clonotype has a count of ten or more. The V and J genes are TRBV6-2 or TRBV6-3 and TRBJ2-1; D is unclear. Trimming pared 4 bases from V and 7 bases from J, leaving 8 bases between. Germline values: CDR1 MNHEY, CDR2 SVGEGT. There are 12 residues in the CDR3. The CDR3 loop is CASSSLENEQFF. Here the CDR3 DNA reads TGTGCCAGCAGTTCCCTCGAAAATGAGCAGTTCTTC.

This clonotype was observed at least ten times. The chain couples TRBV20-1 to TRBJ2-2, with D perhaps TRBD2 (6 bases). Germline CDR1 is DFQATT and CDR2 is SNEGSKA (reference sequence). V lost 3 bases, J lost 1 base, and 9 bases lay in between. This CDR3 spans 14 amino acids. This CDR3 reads CSASWRGNTGELFF. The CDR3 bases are TGCAGTGCTAGTTGGCGGGGGAACACCGGGGAGCTGTTTTTT.

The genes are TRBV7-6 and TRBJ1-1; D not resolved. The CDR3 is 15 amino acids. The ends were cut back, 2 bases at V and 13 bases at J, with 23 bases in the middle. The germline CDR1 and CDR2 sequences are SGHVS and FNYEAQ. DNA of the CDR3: TGTGCCAGCAGCTTAAGCCACGGGGATGAAGCTGTCTTTTTCTTT. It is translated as CASSLSHGDEAVFFF.

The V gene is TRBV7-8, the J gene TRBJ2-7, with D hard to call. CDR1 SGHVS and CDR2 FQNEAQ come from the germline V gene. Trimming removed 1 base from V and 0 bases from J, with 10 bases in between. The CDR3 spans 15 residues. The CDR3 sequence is CASSLGRGTSYEQYF. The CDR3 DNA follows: TGTGCCAGCAGCTTAGGGCGCGGAACCTCCTACGAGCAGTACTTC.

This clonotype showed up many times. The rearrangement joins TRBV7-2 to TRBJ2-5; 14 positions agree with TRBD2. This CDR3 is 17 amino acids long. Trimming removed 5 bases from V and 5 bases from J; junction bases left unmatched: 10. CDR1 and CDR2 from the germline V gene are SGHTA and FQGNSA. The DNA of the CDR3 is TGTGCCAGCAGCGCGGGACTAGCGGGGGCTACGGGGGAGACCCAGTACTTC. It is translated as CASSAGLAGATGETQYF.

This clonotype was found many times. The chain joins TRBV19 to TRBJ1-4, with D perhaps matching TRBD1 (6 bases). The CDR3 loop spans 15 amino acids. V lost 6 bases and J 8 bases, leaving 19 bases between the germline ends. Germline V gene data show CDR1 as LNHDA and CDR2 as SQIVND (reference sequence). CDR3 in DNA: TGTGCCAGTAGGAACCCCGGCAGGGGTATCGAAAAACTGTTTTTT. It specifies CASRNPGRGIEKLFF. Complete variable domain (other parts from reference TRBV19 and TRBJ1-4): DGGITQSPKYLFRKEGQNVTLSCEQNLNHDAMYWYRQDPGQGLRLIYYSQIVNDFQKGDIAEGYSVSREKKESFPLTVTSAQKNPTAFYLCASRNPGRGIEKLFFGSGTQLSVL.